The sequence of this TCR beta chain was determined in a study of long-term antiretroviral therapy in people with HIV. Study outcomes and limitations: Unavailable data included ART adherence, viral resistance and therapy changes (switches in treatment). Clones with expansion before ART led the repertoire at all time points.

Version v3.0 of the immunoSEQ assay was performed at survey level. Sequencing aimed to cover roughly 40,000-50,000 T-cell genomes per sample. Clones were sequenced by immunoSEQ multiplex PCR, and TCRdb holds only the in-frame ones, with some missing. This sample has 25,000 to 30,000 clones, with about 82% found just once. Treatment of all HIV participants took place in the United States. For this clone: Its antigen is unknown.

Here the sequenced sample was unsorted PBMCs, taken 3 years after starting antiretroviral therapy. The sequence came from a man aged 35 to 55 with HIV.

This chain's CDR3 is CASSLGAPREGFYNEQFF. In DNA form, the CDR3 reads TGTGCCAGCAGCTTAGGTGCGCCTCGGGAAGGATTCTACAATGAGCAGTTCTTC. The chain couples TRBV7-8 to TRBJ2-1; D is perhaps TRBD2 (5 bases). CDR1 is SGHVS and CDR2 is FQNEAQ in the germline V gene. The CDR3 is 18 residues long. The germline V and J ends were trimmed by 1 base and 3 bases, with 19 bases remaining between them.